This TCR beta chain was recovered during a study of blood T cell repertoires in COVID-19. TCRdb's copy holds only in-frame clones and misses some; the assay was immunoSEQ multiplex PCR. Of just over 250,000 clones listed, 75% to 95% are singletons. Germline loops: CDR1 SGHKS, CDR2 YYEKEE (reference sequence). J was trimmed by 2 bases and V by 2 bases; bases with no gene match: 3. This CDR3 region has 14 residues. The sequenced sample was peripheral blood. The TCR originated in a person aged 18-35 years with COVID-19, enrolled during active disease. The V gene is TRBV5-5, the J gene TRBJ2-5; 7 bases align to TRBD1. CDR3 nucleotides: TGTGCCAGCAGCTTAACCAGGGGGCAAGAGACCCAGTACTTC. Amino acids: CASSLTRGQETQYF.